This is a list of T cell receptor beta chains from one sample in a study of OX40 agonist ivuxolimab in advanced cancers. Profiled with immunoSEQ multiplex PCR; TCRdb holds only in-frame clones, not every one. The repertoire has 65,000 to 95,000 clones, around 88% of them found once; the top ten carry about 0.76%. The specimen was CD4+ or CD8+ T cells sorted from blood, collected in a trial of the OX40 agonist ivuxolimab. These receptors were obtained from an adult with an advanced solid tumor such as melanoma, head and neck, liver or kidney cancer. The CDR3 runs from the conserved cysteine through the conserved F or W. The D gene is left open where the match is weak. Some rows have no size entry. The others give once, few or many, or a class for an expanded clone.

>TRBJ2-1|TRBV18|once|-
CASSGFEQFF
TGTGCCAGCTCAGGGTTTGAGCAGTTCTTC
>TRBJ2-3|TRBV28|-|-
CASSNPDPAFTDTQYF
TGTGCCAGCAGCAACCCCGATCCGGCCTTCACAGATACGCAGTATTTT
>TRBJ1-1|TRBV10-3|-|TRBD1
CAITADRGNTEAFF
TGTGCCATCACCGCGGACAGGGGCAACACTGAAGCTTTCTTT
>TRBJ1-5|TRBV30|few|TRBD1
CAWNAGGSNQPQHF
TGTGCCTGGAACGCAGGGGGCTCCAATCAGCCCCAGCATTTT
>TRBJ2-1|TRBV2|-|-
CASSELLGVTEQFF
TGTGCCAGCAGTGAACTATTGGGAGTCACTGAGCAGTTCTTC
>TRBJ2-5|TRBV5-1|-|-
CASRAGQGEETQYF
TGCGCCAGCAGAGCGGGACAAGGGGAAGAGACCCAGTACTTC
>TRBJ2-2|TRBV30|few|-
CAWNVGGGGELFF
TGTGCCTGGAACGTAGGGGGTGGCGGGGAGCTGTTTTTT
>TRBJ2-1|TRBV29-1|-|TRBD2
CSVPQGTSGRWDEQFF
TGCAGCGTTCCCCAGGGGACTAGCGGGCGATGGGACGAGCAGTTCTTC
>TRBJ2-3|TRBV29-1|-|TRBD2
CSVLTSRTQYF
TGCAGCGTTTTGACTAGCCGTACGCAGTATTTT
>TRBJ2-3|TRBV9|once|-
CASRPGEELDTQYF
TGTGCCAGCCGTCCAGGGGAGGAATTAGATACGCAGTATTTT
>TRBJ2-3|TRBV15|-|TRBD2
CATSTGGWNTQYF
TGTGCCACCAGCACGGGAGGGTGGAATACGCAGTATTTT